The rows below give T cell receptor beta chains drawn from one sample of a study of CD8 T cells in Susac syndrome. TCRdb ran MiXCR on the immunoSEQ multiplex PCR reads and lists one entry per CDR3 protein. The sample shows 84,000 or so distinct CDR3 sequences, roughly 94% of them seen only once. Sequenced sample: CD8+ T cells from PBMCs. Source of these receptors: a human donor with Susac syndrome. The CDR3 runs from the conserved cysteine through the conserved F or W.

v_gene,j_gene,CDR3aa
TRBV28,TRBJ1-5,CASSSGLGPQHF
TRBV15,TRBJ2-2,CATFDLGELFF
TRBV7-9,TRBJ1-1,CASSLENRLAFF
TRBV19,TRBJ1-2,CGTGNYYGYTF
TRBV6-4,TRBJ2-6,CASSDSGANVLTF
TRBV6-5,TRBJ2-7,CASSYGVRGSYEQYF
TRBV20-1,TRBJ2-7,CSALERDNYEQYF
TRBV29-1,TRBJ2-1,CSVSGTSGRSYNEQFF
TRBV27,TRBJ2-7,CASSLTGWVYEQYF
TRBV28,TRBJ2-1,CASSPGQIYDEQFF
TRBV2,TRBJ2-3,CASSEWLAGRTDTQYF
TRBV30,TRBJ2-1,CAWYPGQGYNEQFF
TRBV27,TRBJ2-7,CASSQTGSEQYF
TRBV13,TRBJ2-5,CASSTRQEQETQYF
TRBV20-1,TRBJ2-7,CSARDQGGQTTYEQYF
TRBV30,TRBJ2-7,CAWTGGVGDYEQYF
TRBV30,TRBJ2-7,CAWMSAGAYEQYF
TRBV7-6,TRBJ2-1,CASSRGPSSYNEQFF
TRBV28,TRBJ1-1,CASSQDMNTEAFF
TRBV14,TRBJ2-3,CASSLTGRNTDTQYF
TRBV7-9,TRBJ2-1,CASSRGEQFF
TRBV14,TRBJ1-4,CASSPGQPNEKLFF
TRBV6-5,TRBJ2-3,CASSYSISGTDTQYF
TRBV20-1,TRBJ2-1,CSARLRVDEQFF
TRBV29-1,TRBJ2-1,CSVDVTSGSLGYEQFF
TRBV24-1,TRBJ2-3,CATSEGPPDTQYF